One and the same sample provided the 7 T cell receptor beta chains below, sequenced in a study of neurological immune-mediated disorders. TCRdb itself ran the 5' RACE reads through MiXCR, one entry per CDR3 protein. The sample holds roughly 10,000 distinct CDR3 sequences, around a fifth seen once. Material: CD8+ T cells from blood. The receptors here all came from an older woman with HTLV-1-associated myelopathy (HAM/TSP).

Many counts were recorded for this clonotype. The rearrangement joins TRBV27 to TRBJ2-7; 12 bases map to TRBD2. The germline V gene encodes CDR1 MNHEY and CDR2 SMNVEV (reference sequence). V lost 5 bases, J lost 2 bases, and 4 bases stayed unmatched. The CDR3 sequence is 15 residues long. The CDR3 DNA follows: TGTGCCAGCAGTGAGCTAGCGGGGGGGACCTACGAGCAGTACTTC. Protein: CASSELAGGTYEQYF.

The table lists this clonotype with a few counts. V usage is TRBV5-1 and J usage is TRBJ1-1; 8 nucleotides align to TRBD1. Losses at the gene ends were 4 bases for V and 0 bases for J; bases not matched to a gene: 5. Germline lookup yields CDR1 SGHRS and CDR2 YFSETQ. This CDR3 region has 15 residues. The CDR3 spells CASSEKTGVNTEAFF. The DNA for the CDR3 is TGCGCCAGCAGCGAGAAGACAGGGGTGAACACTGAAGCTTTCTTT. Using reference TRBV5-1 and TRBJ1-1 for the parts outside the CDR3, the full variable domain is KAGVTQTPRYLIKTRGQQVTLSCSPISGHRSVSWYQQTPGQGLQFLFEYFSETQRNKGNFPGRFSGRQFSNSRSEMNVSTLELGDSALYLCASSEKTGVNTEAFFGQGTRLTVV.

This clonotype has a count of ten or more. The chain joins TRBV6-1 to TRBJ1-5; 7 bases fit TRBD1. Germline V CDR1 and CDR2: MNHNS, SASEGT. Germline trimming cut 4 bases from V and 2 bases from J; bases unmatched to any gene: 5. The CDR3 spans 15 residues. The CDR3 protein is CASSVRGRGNQPQHF. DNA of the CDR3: TGTGCCAGCAGTGTTAGGGGGCGCGGCAATCAGCCCCAGCATTTT.

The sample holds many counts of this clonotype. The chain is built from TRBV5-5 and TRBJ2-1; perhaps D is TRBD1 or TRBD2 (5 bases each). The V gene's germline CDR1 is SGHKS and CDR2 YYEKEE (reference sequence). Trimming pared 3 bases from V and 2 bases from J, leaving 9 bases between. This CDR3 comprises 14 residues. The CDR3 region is CASSYRGAYNEQFF. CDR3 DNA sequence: TGTGCCAGCAGCTACAGAGGGGCCTACAATGAGCAGTTCTTC.

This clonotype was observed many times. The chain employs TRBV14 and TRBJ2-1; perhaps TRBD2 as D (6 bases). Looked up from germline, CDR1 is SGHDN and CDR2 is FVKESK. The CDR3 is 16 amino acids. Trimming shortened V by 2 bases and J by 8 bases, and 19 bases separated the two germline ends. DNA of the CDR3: TGTGCCAGCAGCCAAACCGCCGCAGGGAGGATATATGAGCAGTTCTTC. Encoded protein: CASSQTAAGRIYEQFF. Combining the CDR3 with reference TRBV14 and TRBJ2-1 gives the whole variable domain EAGVTQFPSHSVIEKGQTVTLRCDPISGHDNLYWYRRVMGKEIKFLLHFVKESKQDESGMPNNRFLAERTGGTYSTLKVQPAELEDSGVYFCASSQTAAGRIYEQFFGPGTRLTVL.

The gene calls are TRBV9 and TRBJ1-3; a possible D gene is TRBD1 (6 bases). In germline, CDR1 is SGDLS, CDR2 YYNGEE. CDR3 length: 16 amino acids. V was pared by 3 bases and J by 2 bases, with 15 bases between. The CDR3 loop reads CASSGFQGTTGNTIYF. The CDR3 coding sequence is TGTGCCAGCAGCGGGTTCCAGGGGACAACTGGAAACACCATATATTTT.

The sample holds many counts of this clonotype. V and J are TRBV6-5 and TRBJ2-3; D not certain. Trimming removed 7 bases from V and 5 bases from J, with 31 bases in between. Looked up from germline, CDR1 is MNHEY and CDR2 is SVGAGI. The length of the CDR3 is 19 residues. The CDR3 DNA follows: TGTGCCAGCACTAACCAGCAGTTACCCAAGACCATCCTGGGAGATACGCAGTATTTT. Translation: CASTNQQLPKTILGDTQYF.